Listed below are T cell receptor beta chains from one sample, sequenced in a study of blood T cell repertoires in COVID-19. Sequenced by immunoSEQ multiplex PCR; TCRdb stores in-frame clones only, minus some. The table has 190,000 or so clones, around nine tenths seen once. Material: peripheral blood. These TCRs come from a man aged 35 to 55 with active or convalescent COVID-19. The CDR3 runs from the conserved cysteine through the conserved F or W. Fields, in order: D gene, J gene, V gene, clone size, CDR3 DNA, CDR3 protein. The D gene is left open where the match is weak. Expanded clones are given a class, and other clones once, few, many or no size at all.

>NA|TRBJ1-1|TRBV6-5|NA
TGTGCCAGCACCTGGGGGAGGGGTGGGGAAGCTTTCTTT
CASTWGRGGEAFF
>NA|TRBJ2-1|TRBV29-1|once
TGCAGCGTTGAGACGGGCAGGGCATCATACTCCTACAATGAGCAGTTCTTC
CSVETGRASYSYNEQFF
>NA|TRBJ2-3|TRBV2|NA
TGTGCCAGCAGTACGAAAAAGACACAGGAAACTAGCACAGATACGCAGTATTTT
CASSTKKTQETSTDTQYF
>TRBD1|TRBJ2-2|TRBV4-1|NA
TGCGCCAGCAGCCTCGGACAGGCTCGAACGAACACCGGGGAGCTGTTTTTT
CASSLGQARTNTGELFF
>NA|TRBJ1-1|TRBV9|once
TGTGCCAGCAGCGCGACAACAGGGACAATGAACACTGAAGCTTTCTTT
CASSATTGTMNTEAFF
>TRBD2|TRBJ2-4|TRBV27|NA
TGTGCCAGCAGTCTATCTCGCCGGGGGGGCGAAAACATTCAGTACTTC
CASSLSRRGGENIQYF
>NA|TRBJ2-3|TRBV5-1|NA
TGCGCCAGCAGCTTGGTTAGAGCCACAGATACGCAGTATTTT
CASSLVRATDTQYF
>TRBD1|TRBJ2-3|TRBV19|once
TGTGCCAGTGGCCTCCAGGGGGCCAACACAGATACGCAGTATTTT
CASGLQGANTDTQYF
>NA|TRBJ2-7|TRBV3-1/TRBV3-2|few
TGTGCCAGCAGCCAAGATTACAGGGAATACGAGCAGTACTTC
CASSQDYREYEQYF
>TRBD1|TRBJ2-1|TRBV28|NA
TGTGCCAGCCGGATTCGGGCAGGGGGCTCCTACAATGAGCAGTTCTTC
CASRIRAGGSYNEQFF
>NA|TRBJ2-7|TRBV12-3/TRBV12-4|NA
TGTGCCAGCAGTTTCCGGGGTACGTACGAGCAGTACTTC
CASSFRGTYEQYF
>NA|TRBJ2-3|TRBV5-1|NA
TGCGCCAGCAGCTTGGGGAGACTCACAGATACGCAGTATTTT
CASSLGRLTDTQYF
>NA|TRBJ1-5|TRBV5-6|few
TGTGCCAGCAGCTTGTTGTCGGGGATTCAGCCCCAGCATTTT
CASSLLSGIQPQHF
>NA|TRBJ1-2|TRBV7-8|NA
TGTGCCAGCACCTCTGGGGGGTCTAAAAATGGCTACACCTTC
CASTSGGSKNGYTF
>NA|TRBJ2-5|TRBV20-1|NA
TGCAGTGCTAGACAGGGTGAGACCCAGTACTTC
CSARQGETQYF
>NA|TRBJ2-3|TRBV2|NA
TGTGCCAGCAGTGAGGCACCAGGCACAGATACGCAGTATTTT
CASSEAPGTDTQYF
>TRBD2|TRBJ2-7|TRBV29-1|NA
TGCAGCGTTGAGGCTAGCGGCTCCTACGAGCAGTACTTC
CSVEASGSYEQYF
>TRBD2|TRBJ2-3|TRBV19|once
TGTGCCAGTAGTATTTCGACTAGCGGGGGGGCTAGCACAGATACGCAGTATTTT
CASSISTSGGASTDTQYF
>TRBD2|TRBJ2-5|TRBV7-2|NA
TGTGCCAGCAGCCCGGGGGGGCCGCAAGAGACCCAGTACTTC
CASSPGGPQETQYF
>NA|TRBJ1-2|TRBV19|NA
TGTGCCAGTAGTAAAAGGACAGAGATTGGCTACACCTTC
CASSKRTEIGYTF
>TRBD1|TRBJ1-2|TRBV5-1|NA
TGCGCCAGCGGTTCCGGACAGGGCCCCTATGGCTACACCTTC
CASGSGQGPYGYTF
>TRBD2|TRBJ2-1|TRBV7-9|once
TGTGCCAGCAGTCCCGGACTAGCGGCGGAAACCTACAATGAGCAGTTCTTC
CASSPGLAAETYNEQFF
>TRBD1|TRBJ2-7|TRBV5-3|once
TGTGCCAGAAGCTTGGTCCGGGACAGCTCCTACGAGCAGTACTTC
CARSLVRDSSYEQYF
>NA|TRBJ1-6|TRBV28|NA
TGTGCCAGCAGTTTGCCAGGGTTGAATTCACCCCTCCACTTT
CASSLPGLNSPLHF
>NA|TRBJ1-5|TRBV12-5|few
TGTGCTAGTGGTTTGGGACAGGCGGGCAATCAGCCCCAGCATTTT
CASGLGQAGNQPQHF
>NA|TRBJ1-1|TRBV25-1|NA
TGTGCCAGCAGTGGGAGGGGGGGCCCGAACACTGAAGCTTTCTTT
CASSGRGGPNTEAFF
>TRBD2|TRBJ2-1|TRBV29-1|NA
TGCAGCGTTGAGGGCGGGGGGAACTACAATGAGCAGTTCTTC
CSVEGGGNYNEQFF
>TRBD1|TRBJ2-2|TRBV14|NA
TGTGCCAGCAGACTCGGGACAGCTAACACCGGGGAGCTGTTTTTT
CASRLGTANTGELFF
>TRBD2|TRBJ2-5|TRBV9|NA
TGTGCCAGCAGCGTAGCCAGCGGGGGCAGAGAGACCCAGTACTTC
CASSVASGGRETQYF
>NA|TRBJ2-2|TRBV30|NA
TGTGCCTGGAGGCCCAAGGGGGGGGGCAGGAACACCGGGGAGCTGTTTTTT
CAWRPKGGGRNTGELFF
>TRBD1|TRBJ1-2|TRBV28|NA
TGTGCCAGCACCGTGGTGACAGGGGATGATGGCTACACCTTC
CASTVVTGDDGYTF
>TRBD1|TRBJ2-5|TRBV11-2|NA
TGTGCCAGCAGTTCCGGGACAGGGGTGGCGGAGACCCAGTACTTC
CASSSGTGVAETQYF
>TRBD1|TRBJ1-6|TRBV2|NA
TGTGCCAGCAGTGAAGAGGGGGCGAGGTACCACTTT
CASSEEGARYHF
>TRBD2|TRBJ2-5|TRBV4-2|NA
TGTGCCAGCAGCCAAGAGGGGCGCGGGGGGGCCCAAGAGACCCAGTACTTC
CASSQEGRGGAQETQYF
>TRBD1|TRBJ1-6|TRBV28|NA
TGTGCCAGCAGCCGATCTTCGGACAGGCTTAATTCACCCCTCCACTTT
CASSRSSDRLNSPLHF
>TRBD1|TRBJ1-2|TRBV10-3|NA
TGTGCCACCAGGACAGGGCAATTAGGCTACACCTTC
CATRTGQLGYTF
>TRBD1|TRBJ1-1|TRBV6-6|once
TGTGCCAGCAGTTACGCAGGGGGCACTGAAGCTTTCTTT
CASSYAGGTEAFF
>TRBD1|TRBJ2-5|TRBV5-5|NA
TGTGCCAGCAGCTCAAACAGGGGATCGGAGACCCAGTACTTC
CASSSNRGSETQYF
>TRBD1|TRBJ1-2|TRBV7-9|NA
TGTGCCAGCAGCACGGGACAGAACTATGGCTACACCTTC
CASSTGQNYGYTF
>TRBD1|TRBJ2-7|TRBV29-1|NA
TGCAGCACTACAGGGGACCACTACGAGCAGTACTTC
CSTTGDHYEQYF
>NA|TRBJ2-1|TRBV7-2|NA
TGTGCCAGCAGAGGAAACCAGGGTGGCAATGAGCAGTTCTTC
CASRGNQGGNEQFF
>TRBD1|TRBJ1-2|TRBV10-3|NA
TGTGCCATCAGGAGACAGGGCGACGGTGATGGCTACACCTTC
CAIRRQGDGDGYTF
>NA|TRBJ2-2|TRBV18|few
TGTGCCAGCTCACCACTCCAACTCGGGGAGCTGTTTTTT
CASSPLQLGELFF
>NA|TRBJ1-6|TRBV9|NA
TGTGCCAGCAGCGTAGGGGCAGAGAGCTCCTATAATTCACCCCTCCACTTT
CASSVGAESSYNSPLHF
>TRBD1|TRBJ1-1|TRBV7-2|NA
TGTGCCAGCAGCTGGGGACAGTCGAACACTGAAGCTTTCTTT
CASSWGQSNTEAFF
>TRBD1|TRBJ2-2|TRBV18|NA
TGTGCCAGCTCACCACGACAGGGGGGGAACACCGGGGAGCTGTTTTTT
CASSPRQGGNTGELFF
>NA|TRBJ1-1|TRBV7-2|NA
TGTGCCAGCAGCTTATCCCAGGAACCTGAAGCTTTCTTT
CASSLSQEPEAFF